This T cell receptor (beta chain) was captured in a study of T cell repertoires in cytomegalovirus infection. Overall study: Signatures in public TCR beta sequences pointed to both CMV infection and matching HLA type. Findings and limits, study-wide: Dominating the ex vivo response were HLA-C-restricted CMV-specific TCR beta clonotypes. Based on cumulative public TCR beta family frequency, carriers of CMV plus the relevant HLA were identified.

This clonotype has just one count. The antigen is not known. The germline V gene encodes CDR1 KGHDR and CDR2 SFDVKD. The V and J ends lost 3 bases and 12 bases respectively, with 16 bases between them. The CDR3 covers 13 residues. In TCRdb, the reads were re-called with MiXCR into one record per CDR3 protein. The table records approximately 700,000 distinct CDR3 sequences, 35% to 45% of them present only once. This chain connects TRBV24-1 to TRBJ2-5; D possibly matches TRBD1 or TRBD2 (5 bases each). This receptor was obtained from a human donor in good health (CMV status not recorded). Some clones in this sample may be carry-over from other donors' samples. The specimen was PBMCs. CDR3 in amino acids: CATSDRNRGPKYF. In DNA form, the CDR3 reads TGTGCCACCAGTGATCGAAACCGGGGACCAAAGTACTTC.